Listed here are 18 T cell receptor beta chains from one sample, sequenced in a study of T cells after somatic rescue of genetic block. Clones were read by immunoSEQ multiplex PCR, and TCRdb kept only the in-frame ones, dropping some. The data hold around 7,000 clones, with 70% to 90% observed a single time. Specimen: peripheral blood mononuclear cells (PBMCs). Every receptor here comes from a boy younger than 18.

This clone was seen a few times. The CDR3 coding sequence is TGCGCCAGCAGCCAAGGGGCCTATAGCAATCAGCCCCAGCATTTT. Amino acids: CASSQGAYSNQPQHF. J is TRBJ1-5 and V is TRBV4-1; no clear D gene. The CDR3 length is 15 residues. Germline V CDR1 and CDR2: MGHRA, YSYEKL. The V end lost 1 base, the J end lost 0 bases, and 7 bases lay between the germline ends.

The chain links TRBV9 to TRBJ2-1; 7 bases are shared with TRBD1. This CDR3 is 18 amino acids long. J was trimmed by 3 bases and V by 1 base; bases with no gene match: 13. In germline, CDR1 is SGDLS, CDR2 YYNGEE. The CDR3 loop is CASSVRAGGPNRYNEQFF. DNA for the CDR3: TGTGCCAGCAGCGTAAGAGCAGGGGGACCAAACCGCTACAATGAGCAGTTCTTC.

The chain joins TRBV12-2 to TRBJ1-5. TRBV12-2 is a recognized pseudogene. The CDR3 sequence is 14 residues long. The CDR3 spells CASRQRRENQPQHF. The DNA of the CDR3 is TGTGCAAGTCGCCAACGGCGAGAAAATCAGCCCCAGCATTTT.

The CDR3: CASRDRALNTEAFF. The CDR3 DNA sequence: TGTGCCAGCCGGGACAGGGCATTGAACACTGAAGCTTTCTTT. V usage is TRBV2 and J usage is TRBJ1-1, with 9 bases that match TRBD1. V shed 8 bases and J 0 bases; nucleotides not matched to a gene: 4. Per germline, CDR1 SNHLY and CDR2 FYNNEI. The CDR3 sequence is 14 residues long.

The CDR3 reads CASSSPRLAVIGNEQFF. The CDR3 bases are TGTGCCAGCAGTTCCCCCAGACTAGCGGTGATCGGCAATGAGCAGTTCTTC. V usage is TRBV28 and J usage is TRBJ2-1; 9 positions agree with TRBD2. CDR1 is MDHEN and CDR2 is SYDVKM in the germline V gene. V was clipped by 4 bases and J by 6 bases; unmatched bases: 13. The CDR3 extends over 17 amino acids.

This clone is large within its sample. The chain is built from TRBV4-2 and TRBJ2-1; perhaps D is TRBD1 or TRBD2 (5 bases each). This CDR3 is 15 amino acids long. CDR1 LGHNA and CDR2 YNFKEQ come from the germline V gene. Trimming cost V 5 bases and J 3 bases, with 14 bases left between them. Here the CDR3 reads CASSAGADLYNEQFF. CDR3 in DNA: TGTGCCAGCAGCGCCGGGGCGGACCTCTACAATGAGCAGTTCTTC.

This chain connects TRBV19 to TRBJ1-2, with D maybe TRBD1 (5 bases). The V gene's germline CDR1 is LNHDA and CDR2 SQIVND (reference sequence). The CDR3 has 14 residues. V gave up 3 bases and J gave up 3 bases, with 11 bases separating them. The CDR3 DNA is TGTGCCAGTAGTATTCAGGGTTCGGACTATGGCTACACCTTC. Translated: CASSIQGSDYGYTF. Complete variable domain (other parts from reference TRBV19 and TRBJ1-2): DGGITQSPKYLFRKEGQNVTLSCEQNLNHDAMYWYRQDPGQGLRLIYYSQIVNDFQKGDIAEGYSVSREKKESFPLTVTSAQKNPTAFYLCASSIQGSDYGYTFGSGTRLTVV.

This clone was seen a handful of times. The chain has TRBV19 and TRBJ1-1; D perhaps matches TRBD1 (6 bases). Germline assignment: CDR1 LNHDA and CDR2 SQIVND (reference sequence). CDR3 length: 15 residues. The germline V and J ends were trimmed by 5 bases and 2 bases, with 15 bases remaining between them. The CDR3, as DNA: TGTGCCAGTAGTCCCCGGAGGACAGTAAACACTGAAGCTTTCTTT. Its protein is CASSPRRTVNTEAFF.

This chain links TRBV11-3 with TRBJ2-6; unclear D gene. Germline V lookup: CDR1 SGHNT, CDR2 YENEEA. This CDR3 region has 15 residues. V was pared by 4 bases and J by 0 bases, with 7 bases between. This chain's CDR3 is CASSSSFSGANVLTF. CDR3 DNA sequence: TGTGCCAGCAGCTCCAGCTTCTCTGGGGCCAACGTCCTGACTTTC.

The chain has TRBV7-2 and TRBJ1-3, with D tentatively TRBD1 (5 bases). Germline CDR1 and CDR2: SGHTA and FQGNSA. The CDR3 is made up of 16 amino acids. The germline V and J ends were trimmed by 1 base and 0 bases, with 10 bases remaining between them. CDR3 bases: TGTGCCAGCAGCTTAGGGGGACTGAACTCTGGAAACACCATATATTTT. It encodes CASSLGGLNSGNTIYF. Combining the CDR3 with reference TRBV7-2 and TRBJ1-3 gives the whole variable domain GAGVSQSPSNKVTEKGKDVELRCDPISGHTALYWYRQSLGQGLEFLIYFQGNSAPDKSGLPSDRFSAERTGGSVSTLTIQRTQQEDSAVYLCASSLGGLNSGNTIYFGEGSWLTVV.

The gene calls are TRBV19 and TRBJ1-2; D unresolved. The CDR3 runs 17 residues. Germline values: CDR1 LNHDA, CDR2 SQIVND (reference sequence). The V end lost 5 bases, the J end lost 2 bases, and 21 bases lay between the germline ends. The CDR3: CASSPSGITAWNYGYTF. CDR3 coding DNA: TGTGCCAGTAGTCCGTCAGGAATTACGGCCTGGAACTATGGCTACACCTTC.

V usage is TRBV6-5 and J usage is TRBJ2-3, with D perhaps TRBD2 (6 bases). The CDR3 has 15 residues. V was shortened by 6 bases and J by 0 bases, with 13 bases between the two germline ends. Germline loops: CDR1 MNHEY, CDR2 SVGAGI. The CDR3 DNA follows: TGTGCCAGCAGCCCACGTAGCGGAAGCACAGATACGCAGTATTTT. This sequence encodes CASSPRSGSTDTQYF.

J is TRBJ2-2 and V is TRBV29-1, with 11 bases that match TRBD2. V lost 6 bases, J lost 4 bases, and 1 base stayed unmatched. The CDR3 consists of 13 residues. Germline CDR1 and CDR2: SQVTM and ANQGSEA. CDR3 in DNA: TGCAGCGTAACTAGCGGGGGCACCGGGGAGCTGTTTTTT. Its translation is CSVTSGGTGELFF.

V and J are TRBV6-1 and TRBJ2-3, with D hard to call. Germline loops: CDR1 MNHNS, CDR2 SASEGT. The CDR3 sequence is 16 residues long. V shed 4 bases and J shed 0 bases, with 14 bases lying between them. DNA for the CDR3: TGTGCCAGCAGTGCAGAAAATTTTCCTAGCACAGATACGCAGTATTTT. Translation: CASSAENFPSTDTQYF.

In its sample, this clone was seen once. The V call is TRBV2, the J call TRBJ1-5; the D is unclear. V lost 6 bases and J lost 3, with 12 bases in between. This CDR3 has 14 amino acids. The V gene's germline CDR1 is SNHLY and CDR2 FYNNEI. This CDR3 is CASRSPAVNQPQHF. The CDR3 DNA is TGTGCCAGCAGGTCGCCAGCGGTCAATCAGCCCCAGCATTTT.

Here the CDR3 DNA reads TGCGCCAGCAGCCAAGGGGACTCCTACGAGCAGTACTTC. Its translation: CASSQGDSYEQYF. The chain has TRBV4-3 and TRBJ2-7; no clear D gene. The CDR3 totals 13 residues. V was cut by 1 base and J by 0 bases, with 4 bases left in between. Germline CDR1 and CDR2: LGHNA and YSLEER.

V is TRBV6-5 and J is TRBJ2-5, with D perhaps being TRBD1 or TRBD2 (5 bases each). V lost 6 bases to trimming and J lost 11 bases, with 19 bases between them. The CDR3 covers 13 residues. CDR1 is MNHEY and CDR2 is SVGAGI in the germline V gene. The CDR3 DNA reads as TGTGCCAGCAGCGATCTGACGGTGGGGGAGCAGTACTTC. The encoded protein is CASSDLTVGEQYF.

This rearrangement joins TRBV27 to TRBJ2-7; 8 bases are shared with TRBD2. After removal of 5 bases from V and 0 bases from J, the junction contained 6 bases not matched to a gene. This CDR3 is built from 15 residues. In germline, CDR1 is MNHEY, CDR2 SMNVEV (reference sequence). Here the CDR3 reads CASSRGGPSSYEQYF. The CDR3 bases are TGTGCCAGCAGTCGGGGGGGCCCCAGCTCCTACGAGCAGTACTTC.